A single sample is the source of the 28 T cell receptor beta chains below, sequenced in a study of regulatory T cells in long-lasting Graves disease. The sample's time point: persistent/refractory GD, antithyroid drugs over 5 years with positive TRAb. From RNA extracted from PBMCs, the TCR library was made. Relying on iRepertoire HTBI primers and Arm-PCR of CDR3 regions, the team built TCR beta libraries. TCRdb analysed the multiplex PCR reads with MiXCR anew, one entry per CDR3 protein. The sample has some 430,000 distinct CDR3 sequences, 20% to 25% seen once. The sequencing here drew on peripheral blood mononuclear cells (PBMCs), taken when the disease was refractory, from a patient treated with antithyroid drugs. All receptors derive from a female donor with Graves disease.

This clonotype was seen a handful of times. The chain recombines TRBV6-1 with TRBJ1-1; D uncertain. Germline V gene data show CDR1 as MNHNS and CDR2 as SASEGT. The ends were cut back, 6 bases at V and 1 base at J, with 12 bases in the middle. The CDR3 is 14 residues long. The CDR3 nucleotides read TGTGCCAGCAGCCTCGACAATTGGAACACTGAAGCTTTCTTT. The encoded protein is CASSLDNWNTEAFF.

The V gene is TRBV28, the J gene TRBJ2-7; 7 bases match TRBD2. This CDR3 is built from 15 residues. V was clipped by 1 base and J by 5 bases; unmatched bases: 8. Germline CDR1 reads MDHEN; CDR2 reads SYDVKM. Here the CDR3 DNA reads TGTGCCAGCAGTTTATTCAGGACTAGTCCCCACGAGCAGTACTTC. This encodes CASSLFRTSPHEQYF.

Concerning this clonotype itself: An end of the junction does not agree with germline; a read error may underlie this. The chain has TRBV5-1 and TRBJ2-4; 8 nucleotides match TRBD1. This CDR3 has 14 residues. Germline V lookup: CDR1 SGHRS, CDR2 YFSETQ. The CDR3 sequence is CASSFGTGKSIQYF. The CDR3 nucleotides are TGCGCCAGCAGCTTCGGGACAGGAAAAAGCATTCAGTACTTC.

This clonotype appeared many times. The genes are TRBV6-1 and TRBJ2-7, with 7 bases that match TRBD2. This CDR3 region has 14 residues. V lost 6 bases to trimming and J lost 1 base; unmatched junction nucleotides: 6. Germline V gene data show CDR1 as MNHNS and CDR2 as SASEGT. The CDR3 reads CASSTGTKSYEQYF. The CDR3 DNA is TGTGCCAGCAGCACCGGGACTAAATCCTACGAGCAGTACTTC.

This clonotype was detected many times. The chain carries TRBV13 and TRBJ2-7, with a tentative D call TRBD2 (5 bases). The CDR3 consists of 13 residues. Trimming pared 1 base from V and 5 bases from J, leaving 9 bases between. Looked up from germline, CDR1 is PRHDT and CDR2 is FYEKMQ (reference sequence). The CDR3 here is CASSLAEGHEQYF. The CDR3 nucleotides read TGTGCCAGCAGCTTAGCAGAGGGCCACGAGCAGTACTTC. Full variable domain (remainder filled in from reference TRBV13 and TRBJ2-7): AAGVIQSPRHLIKEKRETATLKCYPIPRHDTVYWYQQGPGQDPQFLISFYEKMQSDKGSIPDRFSAQQFSDYHSELNMSSLELGDSALYFCASSLAEGHEQYFGPGTRLTVT.

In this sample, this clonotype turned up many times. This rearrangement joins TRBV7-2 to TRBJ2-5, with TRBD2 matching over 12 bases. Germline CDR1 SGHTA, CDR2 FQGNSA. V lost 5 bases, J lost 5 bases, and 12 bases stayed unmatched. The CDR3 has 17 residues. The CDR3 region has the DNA TGTGCCAGCAGCCCAATCGGGCTAGCGGGGGGGACGGAGACCCAGTACTTC. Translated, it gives CASSPIGLAGGTETQYF. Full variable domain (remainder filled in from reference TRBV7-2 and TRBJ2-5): GAGVSQSPSNKVTEKGKDVELRCDPISGHTALYWYRQSLGQGLEFLIYFQGNSAPDKSGLPSDRFSAERTGGSVSTLTIQRTQQEDSAVYLCASSPIGLAGGTETQYFGPGTRLLVL.

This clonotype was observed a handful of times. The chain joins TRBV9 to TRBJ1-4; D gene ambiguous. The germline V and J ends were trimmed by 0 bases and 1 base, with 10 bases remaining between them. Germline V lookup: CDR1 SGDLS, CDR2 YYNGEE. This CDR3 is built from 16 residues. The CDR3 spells CASSVDLQETNEKLFF. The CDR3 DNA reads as TGTGCCAGCAGCGTAGATCTCCAGGAAACTAATGAAAAACTGTTTTTT.

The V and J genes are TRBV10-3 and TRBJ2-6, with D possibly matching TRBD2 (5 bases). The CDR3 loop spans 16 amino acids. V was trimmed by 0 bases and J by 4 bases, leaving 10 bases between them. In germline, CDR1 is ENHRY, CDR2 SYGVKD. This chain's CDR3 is CAISESAGVGANVLTF. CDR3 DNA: TGTGCCATCAGTGAGTCGGCCGGGGTCGGGGCCAACGTCCTGACTTTC.

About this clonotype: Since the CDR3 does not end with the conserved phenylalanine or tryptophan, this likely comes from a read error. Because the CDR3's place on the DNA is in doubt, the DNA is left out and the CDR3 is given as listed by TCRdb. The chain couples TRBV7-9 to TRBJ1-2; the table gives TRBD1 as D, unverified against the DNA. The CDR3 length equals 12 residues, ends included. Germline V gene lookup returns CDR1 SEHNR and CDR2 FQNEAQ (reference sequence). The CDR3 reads CASSLGSTGLSS.

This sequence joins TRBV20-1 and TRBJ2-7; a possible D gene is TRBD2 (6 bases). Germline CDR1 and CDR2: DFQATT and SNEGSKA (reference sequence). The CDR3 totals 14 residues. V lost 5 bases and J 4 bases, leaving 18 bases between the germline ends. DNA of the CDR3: TGCAGTGCTGAGGAGGGATTCCGACCTTACGAGCAGTACTTC. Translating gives CSAEEGFRPYEQYF.

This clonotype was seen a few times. The CDR3 protein is CAWRVSASYTGELFF. CDR3 nucleotide sequence: TGTGCCTGGAGGGTTAGCGCATCCTACACCGGGGAGCTGTTTTTT. The V gene is TRBV30, the J gene TRBJ2-2, with TRBD2 as a possible D gene (5 bases). The CDR3 covers 15 residues. V was trimmed by 3 bases and J by 3 bases, leaving 14 bases between them. Germline lookup yields CDR1 GTSNPN and CDR2 SVGIG (reference sequence).

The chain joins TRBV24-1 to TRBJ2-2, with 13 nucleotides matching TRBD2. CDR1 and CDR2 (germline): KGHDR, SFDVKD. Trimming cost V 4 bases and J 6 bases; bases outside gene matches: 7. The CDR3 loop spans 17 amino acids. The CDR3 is CATSDPGLAGVSGELFF. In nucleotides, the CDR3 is TGTGCCACCAGTGACCCCGGACTAGCGGGAGTGTCCGGGGAGCTGTTTTTT.

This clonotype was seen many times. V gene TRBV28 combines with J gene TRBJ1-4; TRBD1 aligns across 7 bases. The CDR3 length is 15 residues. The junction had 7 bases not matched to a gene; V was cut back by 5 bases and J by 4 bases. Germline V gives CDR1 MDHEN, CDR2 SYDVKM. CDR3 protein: CASSPSDRLNEKLFF. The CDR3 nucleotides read TGTGCCAGCAGTCCTTCGGACAGGCTTAATGAAAAACTGTTTTTT.

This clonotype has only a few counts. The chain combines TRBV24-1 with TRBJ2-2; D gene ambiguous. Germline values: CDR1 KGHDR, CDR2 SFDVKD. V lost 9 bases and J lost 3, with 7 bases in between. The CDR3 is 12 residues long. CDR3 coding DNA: TGTGCCACCGGCAGCGACACCGGGGAGCTGTTTTTT. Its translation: CATGSDTGELFF.

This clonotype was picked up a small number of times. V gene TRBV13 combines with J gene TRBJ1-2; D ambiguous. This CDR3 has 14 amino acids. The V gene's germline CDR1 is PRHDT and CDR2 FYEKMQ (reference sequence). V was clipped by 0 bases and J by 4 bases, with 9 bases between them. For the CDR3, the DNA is TGTGCCAGCAGCTTAGGGACAAAAAGCTATGGCTACACCTTC. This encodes CASSLGTKSYGYTF.

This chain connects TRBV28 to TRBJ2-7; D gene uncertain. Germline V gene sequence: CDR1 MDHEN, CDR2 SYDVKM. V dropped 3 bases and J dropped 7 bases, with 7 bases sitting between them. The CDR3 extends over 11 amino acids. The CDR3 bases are TGTGCCAGCAGTTTTGGTATTGAGCAGTACTTC. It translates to CASSFGIEQYF.

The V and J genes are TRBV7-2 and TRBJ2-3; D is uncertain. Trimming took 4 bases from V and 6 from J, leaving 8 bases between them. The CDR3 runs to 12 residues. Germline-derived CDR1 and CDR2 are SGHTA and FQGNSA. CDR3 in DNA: TGTGCCAGCAGCTCACGACTGGATACGCAGTATTTT. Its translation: CASSSRLDTQYF.

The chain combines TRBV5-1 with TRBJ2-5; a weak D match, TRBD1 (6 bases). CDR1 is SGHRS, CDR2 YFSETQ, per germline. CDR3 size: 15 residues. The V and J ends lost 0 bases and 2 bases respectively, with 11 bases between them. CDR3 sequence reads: CASSLGAGQQETQYF. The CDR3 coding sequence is TGCGCCAGCAGCTTGGGAGCTGGACAGCAAGAGACCCAGTACTTC.

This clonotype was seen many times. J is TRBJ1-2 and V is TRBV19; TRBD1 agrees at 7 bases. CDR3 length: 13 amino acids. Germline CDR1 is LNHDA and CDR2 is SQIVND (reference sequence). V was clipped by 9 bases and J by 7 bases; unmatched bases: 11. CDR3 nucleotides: TGTGCCAGCGAAACCAGGGAGGGGGCTGGCTACACCTTC. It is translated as CASETREGAGYTF.

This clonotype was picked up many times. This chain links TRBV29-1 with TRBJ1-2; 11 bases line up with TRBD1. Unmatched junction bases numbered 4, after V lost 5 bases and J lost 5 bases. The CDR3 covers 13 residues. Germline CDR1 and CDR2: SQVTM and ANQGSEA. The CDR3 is CSVFGQGAYGYTF. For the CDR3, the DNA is TGCAGCGTTTTTGGACAGGGGGCATATGGCTACACCTTC.

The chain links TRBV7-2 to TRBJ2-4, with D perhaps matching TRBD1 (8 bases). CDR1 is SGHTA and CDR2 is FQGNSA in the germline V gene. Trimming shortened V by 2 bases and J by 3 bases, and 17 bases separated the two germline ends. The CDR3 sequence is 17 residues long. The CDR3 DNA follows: TGTGCCAGCAGCTTAAACCGGACAGGGAGGGTCAAAAACATTCAGTACTTC. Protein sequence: CASSLNRTGRVKNIQYF.

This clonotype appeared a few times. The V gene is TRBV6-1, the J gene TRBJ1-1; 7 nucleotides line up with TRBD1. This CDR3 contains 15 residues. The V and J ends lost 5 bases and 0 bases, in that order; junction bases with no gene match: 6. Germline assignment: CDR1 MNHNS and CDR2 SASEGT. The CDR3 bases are TGTGCCAGCAGTACCCAGGGGGAGTTGAACACTGAAGCTTTCTTT. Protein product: CASSTQGELNTEAFF.

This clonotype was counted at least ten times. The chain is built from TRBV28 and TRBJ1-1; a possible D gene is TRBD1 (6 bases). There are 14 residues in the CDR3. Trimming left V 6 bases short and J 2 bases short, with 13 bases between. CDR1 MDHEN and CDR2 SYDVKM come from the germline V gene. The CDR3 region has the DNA TGTGCCAGCAGCACGGGACAACTAAACACTGAAGCTTTCTTT. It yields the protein CASSTGQLNTEAFF.

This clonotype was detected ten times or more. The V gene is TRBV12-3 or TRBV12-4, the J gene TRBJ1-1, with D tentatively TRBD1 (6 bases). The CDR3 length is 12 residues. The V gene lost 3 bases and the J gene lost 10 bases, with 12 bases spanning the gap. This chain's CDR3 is CASSFNFRGAFF. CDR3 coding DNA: TGTGCCAGCAGTTTTAATTTCAGGGGAGCTTTCTTT.

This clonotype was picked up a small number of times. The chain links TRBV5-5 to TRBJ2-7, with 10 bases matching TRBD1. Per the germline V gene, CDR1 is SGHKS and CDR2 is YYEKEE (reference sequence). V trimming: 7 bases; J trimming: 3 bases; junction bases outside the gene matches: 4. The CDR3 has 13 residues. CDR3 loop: CASLGTGVYEQYF. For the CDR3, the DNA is TGTGCCAGCTTAGGGACAGGGGTCTACGAGCAGTACTTC.

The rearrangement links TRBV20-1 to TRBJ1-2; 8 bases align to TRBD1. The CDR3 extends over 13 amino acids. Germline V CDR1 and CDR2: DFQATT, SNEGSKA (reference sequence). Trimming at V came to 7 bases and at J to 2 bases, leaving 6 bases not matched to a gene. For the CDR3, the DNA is TGCAGTGTTCCGGACAGGGACAACTATGGCTACACCTTC. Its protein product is CSVPDRDNYGYTF.

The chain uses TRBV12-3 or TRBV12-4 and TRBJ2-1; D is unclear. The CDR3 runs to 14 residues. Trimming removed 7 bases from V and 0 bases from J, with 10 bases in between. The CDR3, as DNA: TGTGCCAGCAACTCAGTAGACTCCTACAATGAGCAGTTCTTC. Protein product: CASNSVDSYNEQFF.

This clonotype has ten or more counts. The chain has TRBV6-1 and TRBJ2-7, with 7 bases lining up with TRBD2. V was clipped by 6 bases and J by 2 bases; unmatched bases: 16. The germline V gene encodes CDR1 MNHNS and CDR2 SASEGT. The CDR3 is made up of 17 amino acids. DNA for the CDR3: TGTGCCAGCAGGCAAGCTATCCAGAACGCGGGAGCCTACGAGCAGTACTTC. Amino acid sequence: CASRQAIQNAGAYEQYF.